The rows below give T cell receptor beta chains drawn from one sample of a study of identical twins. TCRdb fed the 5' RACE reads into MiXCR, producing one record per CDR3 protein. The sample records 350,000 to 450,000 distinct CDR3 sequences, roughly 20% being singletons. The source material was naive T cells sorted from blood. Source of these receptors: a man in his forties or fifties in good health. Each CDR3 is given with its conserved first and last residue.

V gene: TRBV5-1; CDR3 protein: CASSLGPLAGGQETQYF
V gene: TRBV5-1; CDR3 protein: CASSPGGVSYNEQFF
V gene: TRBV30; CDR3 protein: CAWSGVYEQFF
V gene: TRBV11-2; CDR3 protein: CASSSQGARNTGELFF
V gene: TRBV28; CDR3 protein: CASSRSSSDPMGTDTQYF
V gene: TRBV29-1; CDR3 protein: CSVAFAREQYF
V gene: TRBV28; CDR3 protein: CASSPPGDYNSPLHF
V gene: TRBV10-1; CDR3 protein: CASSDSLVSYEQYF
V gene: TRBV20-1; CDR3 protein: CSAGTPPKFAQYF
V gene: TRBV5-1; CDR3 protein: CASSLLAGTSYNEQFF
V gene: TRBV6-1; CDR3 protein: CASRSTGSGNTIYF
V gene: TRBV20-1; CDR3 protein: CSATGTELRNFF
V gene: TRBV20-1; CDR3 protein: CSARAAYHYEQYF
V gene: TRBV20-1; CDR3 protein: CSAPVSANYGYTF
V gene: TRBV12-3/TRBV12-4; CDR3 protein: CATSLSGANVLTF
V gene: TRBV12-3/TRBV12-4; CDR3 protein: CASSFILSGANVLTF
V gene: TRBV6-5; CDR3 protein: CASSLQGSSLGYTF
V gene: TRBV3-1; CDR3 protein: CASTKGQGAGELFF
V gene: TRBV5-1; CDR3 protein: CASSRRSSYNEQFF
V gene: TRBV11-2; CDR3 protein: CASSLERTGGEKLFF
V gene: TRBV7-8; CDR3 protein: CATIPGQGMYEQYF
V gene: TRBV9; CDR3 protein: CAIAGGTSETQYF